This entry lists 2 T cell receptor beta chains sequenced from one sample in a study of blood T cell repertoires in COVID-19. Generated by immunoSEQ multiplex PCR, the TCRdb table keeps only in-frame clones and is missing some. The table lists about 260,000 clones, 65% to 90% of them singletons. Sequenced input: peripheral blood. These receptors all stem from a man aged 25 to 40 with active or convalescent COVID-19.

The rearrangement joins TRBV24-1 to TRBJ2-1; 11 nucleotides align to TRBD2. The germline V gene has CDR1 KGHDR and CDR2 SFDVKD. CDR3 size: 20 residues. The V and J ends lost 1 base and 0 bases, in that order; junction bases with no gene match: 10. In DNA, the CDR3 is TGTGCCACCAGTGATTTTGGGCCTAGCGGGGGGTCGAGCTCCTACAATGAGCAGTTCTTC. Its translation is CATSDFGPSGGSSSYNEQFF.

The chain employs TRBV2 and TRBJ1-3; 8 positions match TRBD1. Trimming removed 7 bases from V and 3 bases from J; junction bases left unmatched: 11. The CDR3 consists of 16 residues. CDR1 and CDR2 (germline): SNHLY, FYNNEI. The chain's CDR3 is CASTRQGFRDGNTIYF. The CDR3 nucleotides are TGTGCCAGCACAAGACAGGGGTTCCGTGATGGAAACACCATATATTTT.